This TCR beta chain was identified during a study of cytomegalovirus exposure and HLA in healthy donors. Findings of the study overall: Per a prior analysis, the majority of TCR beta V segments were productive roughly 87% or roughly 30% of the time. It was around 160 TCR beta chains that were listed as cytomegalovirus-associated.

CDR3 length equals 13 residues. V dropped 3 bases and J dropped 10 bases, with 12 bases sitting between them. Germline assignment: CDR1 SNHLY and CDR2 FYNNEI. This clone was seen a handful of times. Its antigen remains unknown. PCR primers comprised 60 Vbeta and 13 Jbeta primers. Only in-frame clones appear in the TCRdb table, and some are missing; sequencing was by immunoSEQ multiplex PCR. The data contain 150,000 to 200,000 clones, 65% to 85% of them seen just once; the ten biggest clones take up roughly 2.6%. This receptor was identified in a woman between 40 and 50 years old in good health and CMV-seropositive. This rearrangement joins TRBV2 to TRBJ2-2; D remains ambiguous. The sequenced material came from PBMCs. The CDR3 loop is CASSDGVGEELFF. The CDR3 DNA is TGTGCCAGCAGTGACGGAGTAGGAGAGGAGCTGTTTTTT.